This entry features one T cell receptor (beta chain) sequence. What this receptor recognizes is not known. Base-call qualities are not available, and no considerably larger clone is one nucleotide away. The data derive from a study of molecular identifiers for immune sequencing clone quantification (dated by TCRdb to 2017 to 2018). Regarding the study in general: In a replicate experiment, RNA from roughly 20,000 or 100,000 naive CD8 T cells was split into five aliquots, four of which were sequenced. CD8 T cells were used in a methods study to benchmark molecular-identifier clustering-based TCR repertoire sequencing (MIDCIRS) and TCR RNA copy counting. Summary of the overall study and its limitations: Modeling estimated 3 to 3.5 recovered TCR RNA copies per cell, compared with 8.5 to 10 by digital PCR, which implies 25% to 30% capture efficiency. Spiked-in Jurkat TCR RNA equivalent to a single cell was reported to be detectable even among 800,000 to 1,000,000 naive CD8 T cells. Highly expanded clone sizes could be underestimated because identical TCR molecules may share a barcode. Without barcode sub-clustering, chimeric consensus sequences inflated TCR diversity; chimeras reached as high as 47%. The naive libraries included spiked-in Jurkat TCR RNA (10 copies' worth), and this Jurkat TCR RNA is not part of the donor repertoire. Clones above 20 RNA copies held over 99% of molecules in CMV-specific effector cells but under 1% in naive cells.

Receptor libraries were prepared by PCR. The data were produced on a NextSeq 500. Bulk TCR libraries were prepared as previously described, using TCR primers listed in Table S5. Total RNA was purified with the Qiagen AllPrep DNA/RNA kit. Before analysis, reads from multiple sequencing runs of the same library were pooled. The original methods were these. Reads were retained only if an exact TCR constant sequence was present, and the retained reads were trimmed to 150 nt and grouped according to their 12-nt molecular barcodes. Reads within each barcode group were sub-clustered using a 15% Levenshtein threshold, and quality-weighted consensus sequences were constructed for each RNA molecule. Non-functional sequences were removed, as were lower-count sequences one edit away from another. Based on a fit of two negative binomial distributions, barcode sub-clusters having less than 20% of the maximum read count were discarded. Starting from the raw public reads, TCRdb applied fastp trimming at Q25, assembled clones with MiXCR and retained in-frame beta chains. Each CDR3 protein gets just one entry, which takes the most common genes and DNA from the rows behind it. The V and J calls and clone size come from TCRdb's table, not from the authors' own analysis. Counted in this sample were some 97,000 distinct CDR3 sequences; under 40% of them appeared once. Approximately 3.8% of the sample is held by the ten biggest clonotypes.

From its cysteine to its phenylalanine, the CDR3 spans 16 amino acids. Just the 48-base CDR3 DNA is kept, in frame starting at base 1. The germline V gene yields LGHNA for CDR1 and YSLEER for CDR2. V gives up 1 base and J gives up 6 bases, and the segment between their germline ends measures 15 bases. Libraries of naive CD8 T cells were built from about 20,000 to 1,000,000 sorted cells, with 10%, 30% or 50% of the purified RNA used. Naive CD8 T cells, defined as CD8+CD4-CCR7+CD45RA+, were FACS-sorted into RLT Plus buffer on a BD FACSAria II. To test detection sensitivity, Jurkat RNA equivalent to ten TCR copies was spiked into samples of roughly 18,000-1,000,000 naive CD8 T cells. Enrichment of CD8 T cells was performed with RosetteSep CD8+ T Cell Enrichment Cocktail and Ficoll-Paque, after which ACK red cell lysis was carried out.

The rearranged segments are TRBV4-3 and TRBJ1-4; possibly the D gene is TRBD1, per 5 matching bases. Sample: naive CD8+ T cells from blood, with Jurkat cell RNA spiked in. This specimen's cell subset or site label, per the study, means: FACS-sorted CD8+CD4-CCR7+CD45RA+ naive T cells. The receptor was derived from a human donor in good health. Some libraries in this study had Jurkat cell RNA spiked in. CDR3 reads: CASSQGEGRADEKLFF. The base sequence is TGCGCCAGCAGCCAAGGGGAGGGCAGGGCTGATGAAAAACTGTTTTTT.